This entry lists 5 T cell receptor beta chains sequenced from one sample in a study of vaccination effects on CD4 cells after COVID-19 (dated by TCRdb to between 2021 and 2023). Library preparation used the immunoSEQ multiplex PCR assay. TCRdb took over this immuneACCESS table, retaining in-frame rearrangements with V and J assigned. Such tables are incomplete; in checked studies, under half of the missing clones stem from an unresolved V gene, and the remainder is unexplained. For this sample there are 26,000 or so clones; more than 75% appear just once. The ten largest make up roughly 15% of the sample. To identify antigen-specific CD4+ T cell clonotypes by their expansion, the ViraFEST assay first stimulated PBMC with viral peptide pools and then applied TCR sequencing. After about 9 days of culture, CD4+ T cells were isolated with the EasySep CD4+ T cell isolation kit. PCR-confirmed SARS-CoV-2 infection had occurred in convalescent patients between March and December 2020, before the Alpha, Beta and Delta variants emerged in the United States.

The antigens these receptors bind are not known. The sequences come from CD4+ T cells from PBMCs cultured with HCoV-NL63 spike peptides, collected before COVID-19 vaccination. The cell subset or site tag for this specimen amounts to: HCoV-NL63 spike overlapping peptide pool stimulation. These receptors were collected from a human donor who had a prior SARS-CoV-2 infection.

The chain links TRBV29-1 to TRBJ2-3, with D hard to call. CDR3 length equals 10 residues. Germline values: CDR1 SQVTM, CDR2 ANQGSEA. With 6 bases removed from V and 0 bases from J, the gap between germline ends came to 1 base. As DNA, the CDR3 is TGCAGCGTAAGCACAGATACGCAGTATTTT. Translated, it gives CSVSTDTQYF.

This chain links TRBV3-1 (or the pseudogene TRBV3-2) with TRBJ2-5, with TRBD2 matching 15 bases. J was trimmed by 2 bases and V by 6 bases; bases with no gene match: 4. CDR3 size: 16 residues. Germline CDR1 and CDR2: LGHDT and YNNKEL (reference sequence). The CDR3, as DNA: TGTGCCAGCAGTGGGACTAGCGGGGGGATTCAAGAGACCCAGTACTTC. Its protein is CASSGTSGGIQETQYF.

The rearrangement joins TRBV7-8 to TRBJ2-7; D is unclear. Trimming took off 7 bases at V and 3 bases at J, with 13 bases between the two ends. The CDR3 is 13 residues long. CDR1 is SGHVS and CDR2 is FQNEAQ in the germline V gene. The CDR3 sequence: CASTFRTGYEQYF. The CDR3 region has the DNA TGTGCCAGCACTTTTAGGACCGGCTACGAGCAGTACTTC.

The rearrangement uses TRBV18 and TRBJ2-2, with 10 bases identical to TRBD1. The CDR3 runs 16 residues. Trimming cost V 2 bases and J 4 bases; bases outside gene matches: 4. CDR1 is KGHSH, CDR2 LQKENI, per germline. The CDR3 nucleotides are TGTGCCAGCTCACCATTCCGGGACAGGGGCACCGGGGAGCTGTTTTTT. Its translation: CASSPFRDRGTGELFF.

The rearrangement joins TRBV19 to TRBJ1-2; no firm D call. This CDR3 has 12 residues. Trimming stripped 1 base from V and 8 bases from J, with 8 bases between. Germline V gene sequence: CDR1 LNHDA, CDR2 SQIVND (reference sequence). In DNA form, the CDR3 reads TGTGCCAGTAGTATAGCGCGGGGAGGCTACACCTTC. The encoded protein is CASSIARGGYTF. The full variable domain, its missing parts supplied by reference TRBV19 and TRBJ1-2, is DGGITQSPKYLFRKEGQNVTLSCEQNLNHDAMYWYRQDPGQGLRLIYYSQIVNDFQKGDIAEGYSVSREKKESFPLTVTSAQKNPTAFYLCASSIARGGYTFGSGTRLTVV.